Below are 10 T cell receptor beta chains sequenced from a single sample in a study of human CD4 T cells and Enterobacteriaceae. Only in-frame clones appear in the TCRdb table, and some are missing; sequencing was by immunoSEQ multiplex PCR. This sample has approximately 26,000 clones, with 70% to 90% found just once. All CD4+ cells other than CD45RA+CCR7+CD95- naive cells were sorted as memory, over 95% pure. Specimen: memory CD4+ T cells from blood. All receptors come from a human donor in good health.

This clone has just a few counts. The V and J genes are TRBV5-1 and TRBJ1-1, with D hard to call. This CDR3 spans 14 amino acids. Germline V gene lookup returns CDR1 SGHRS and CDR2 YFSETQ. The ends were cut back, 0 bases at V and 7 bases at J, with 13 bases in the middle. CDR3 nucleotide sequence: TGCGCCAGCAGCTTGGACCAGGTTAGAGTTGAAGCTTTCTTT. It yields the protein CASSLDQVRVEAFF.

V is TRBV11-3 and J is TRBJ2-5; D gene unclear. The end of the DNA aligns better with TRBJ2-7, so the J call may be wrong. The CDR3 has 13 residues. Germline V gene sequence: CDR1 SGHNT, CDR2 YENEEA. The chain's CDR3 is CASSLGIAYEQYF. CDR3 nucleotide sequence: TGTGCCAGCAGCTTAGGGATCGCCTACGAGCAGTACTTC.

This clone was observed a handful of times. The chain couples TRBV4-1 to TRBJ2-7, with D tentatively TRBD1 (6 bases). Germline-derived CDR1 and CDR2 are MGHRA and YSYEKL. The CDR3 runs 15 residues. V was cut by 4 bases and J by 2 bases, with 15 bases left in between. DNA of the CDR3: TGCGCCAGCAGCCTACAACAGGGCACCCCCTACGAGCAGTACTTC. Translating it yields CASSLQQGTPYEQYF.

The V and J genes are TRBV4-2 and TRBJ2-5; TRBD1 is a possible D gene (6 bases). The CDR3 contains 15 residues. The V gene's germline CDR1 is LGHNA and CDR2 YNFKEQ. V dropped 0 bases and J dropped 4 bases, with 12 bases sitting between them. CDR3 bases: TGTGCCAGCAGCCAAGAAGGGCAGGGGCGAGAGACCCAGTACTTC. This encodes CASSQEGQGRETQYF.

The V call is TRBV5-1, the J call TRBJ2-5, with 12 bases aligning to TRBD2. The CDR3 totals 19 residues. Germline CDR1 reads SGHRS; CDR2 reads YFSETQ. The V gene end was trimmed by 0 bases and the J gene end by 5 bases; junction bases not matched to a gene: 14. The CDR3 DNA is TGCGCCAGCAGCTTGGAGTTCGGAGTGACTAGCGGGAGATATGAGACCCAGTACTTC. Protein: CASSLEFGVTSGRYETQYF.

This clone came up a few times. The chain recombines TRBV30 with TRBJ1-3; no clear D gene. The CDR3 covers 15 residues. Germline CDR1 is GTSNPN and CDR2 is SVGIG (reference sequence). The germline V and J ends were trimmed by 3 bases and 0 bases, with 12 bases remaining between them. The CDR3 reads CAWRPIPRSGNTIYF. In DNA, the CDR3 is TGTGCCTGGAGGCCTATCCCGCGCTCTGGAAACACCATATATTTT.

This sequence joins TRBV6-1 and TRBJ2-1, with TRBD2 matching 16 bases. The CDR3 sequence is 14 residues long. The germline gives CDR1 MNHNS, CDR2 SASEGT. CDR3 amino acids: CATWGLAGGNEQFF. CDR3 DNA: TGTGCTACCTGGGGACTAGCGGGAGGGAATGAGCAGTTCTTC.

The V gene is TRBV6-6, the J gene TRBJ1-3, with a possible D match to TRBD1 (5 bases). V was shortened by 4 bases and J by 0 bases, with 13 bases between the two germline ends. Germline assignment: CDR1 MNHNY and CDR2 SVGAGI (reference sequence). The CDR3 length is 16 residues. CDR3 bases: TGTGCCAGCAGTTTCGGGACGGCGAGCTCTGGAAACACCATATATTTT. It codes for CASSFGTASSGNTIYF.

This clone was observed a few times. The chain combines TRBV15 with TRBJ1-1; the D is unclear. The CDR3 covers 15 residues. CDR1 LNHNV and CDR2 YYDKDF come from the germline V gene (reference sequence). V was trimmed by 1 base and J by 1 base, leaving 10 bases between them. CDR3 in amino acids: CATSRGGWQNTEAFF. For the CDR3, the DNA is TGTGCCACCAGCAGAGGAGGGTGGCAGAACACTGAAGCTTTCTTT. The full variable domain, in which reference TRBV15 and TRBJ1-1 provide the parts outside the CDR3, is DAMVIQNPRYQVTQFGKPVTLSCSQTLNHNVMYWYQQKSSQAPKLLFHYYDKDFNNEADTPDNFQSRRPNTSFCFLDIRSPGLGDTAMYLCATSRGGWQNTEAFFGQGTRLTVV.

This clone has only one observation. This chain links TRBV28 with TRBJ2-5; the D gene could be TRBD1 or TRBD2 (5 bases each). The germline gives CDR1 MDHEN, CDR2 SYDVKM. Trimming took 2 bases from V and 5 from J, leaving 12 bases between them. The CDR3 has 14 amino acids. CDR3: CASSLLRGRETQYF. The CDR3 DNA sequence: TGTGCCAGCAGTTTACTGAGGGGCCGGGAGACCCAGTACTTC.